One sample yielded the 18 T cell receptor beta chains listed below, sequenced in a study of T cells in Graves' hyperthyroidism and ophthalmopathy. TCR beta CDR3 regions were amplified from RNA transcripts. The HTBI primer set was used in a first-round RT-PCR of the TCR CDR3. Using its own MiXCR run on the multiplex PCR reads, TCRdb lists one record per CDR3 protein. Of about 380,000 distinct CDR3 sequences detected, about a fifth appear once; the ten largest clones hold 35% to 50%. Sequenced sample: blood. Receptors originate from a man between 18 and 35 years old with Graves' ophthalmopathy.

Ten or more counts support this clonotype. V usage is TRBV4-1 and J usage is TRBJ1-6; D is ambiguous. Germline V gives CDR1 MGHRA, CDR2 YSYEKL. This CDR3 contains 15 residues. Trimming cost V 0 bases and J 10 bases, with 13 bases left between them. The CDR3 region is CASSQERRNRSPLHF. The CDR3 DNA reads TGCGCCAGCAGCCAAGAACGCAGAAACCGGTCACCCCTCCACTTT.

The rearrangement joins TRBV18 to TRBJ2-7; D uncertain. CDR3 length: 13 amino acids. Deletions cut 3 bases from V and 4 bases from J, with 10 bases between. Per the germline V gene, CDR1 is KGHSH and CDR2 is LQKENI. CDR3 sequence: CASSPTGYYEQYF. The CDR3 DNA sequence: TGTGCCAGCTCACCGACCGGGTATTACGAGCAGTACTTC.

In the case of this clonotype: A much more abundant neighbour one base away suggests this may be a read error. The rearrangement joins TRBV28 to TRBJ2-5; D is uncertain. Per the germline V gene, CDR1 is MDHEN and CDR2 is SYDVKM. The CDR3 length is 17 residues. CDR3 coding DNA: TGTGCCAGCAGTTTAATGAATGCAGAGACCCTCCAAGAGACCCGGTACTTC. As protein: CASSLMNAETLQETRYF. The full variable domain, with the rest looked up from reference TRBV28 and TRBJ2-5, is DVKVTQSSRYLVKRTGEKVFLECVQDMDHENMFWYRQDPGLGLRLIYFSYDVKMKEKGDIPEGYSVSREKKERFSLILESASTNQTSMYLCASSLMNAETLQETRYFGPGTRLLVL.

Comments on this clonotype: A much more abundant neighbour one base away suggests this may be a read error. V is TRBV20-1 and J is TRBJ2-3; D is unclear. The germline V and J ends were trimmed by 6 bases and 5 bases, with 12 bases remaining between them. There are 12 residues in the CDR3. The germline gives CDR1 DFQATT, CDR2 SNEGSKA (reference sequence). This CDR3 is CSARSYIDTQYF. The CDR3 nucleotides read TGCAGTGCGAGAAGCTACATAGATACGCAGTATTTT.

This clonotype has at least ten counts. This CDR3 is CASSREVNTEAFF. CDR3 in DNA: TGTGCCAGCAGCAGAGAAGTGAACACTGAAGCTTTCTTT. The genes are TRBV3-1 and TRBJ1-1, with D unclear. The V gene's germline CDR1 is LGHDT and CDR2 YNNKEL (reference sequence). With 5 bases removed from V and 0 bases from J, the gap between germline ends came to 7 bases. The CDR3 is 13 amino acids.

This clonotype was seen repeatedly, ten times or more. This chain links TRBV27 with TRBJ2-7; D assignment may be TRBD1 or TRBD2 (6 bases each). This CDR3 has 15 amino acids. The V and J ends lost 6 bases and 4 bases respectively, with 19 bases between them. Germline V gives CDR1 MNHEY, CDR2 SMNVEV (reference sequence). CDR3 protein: CASSPMRGHHYEQYF. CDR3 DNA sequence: TGTGCCAGCAGCCCTATGCGGGGACACCATTACGAGCAGTACTTC.

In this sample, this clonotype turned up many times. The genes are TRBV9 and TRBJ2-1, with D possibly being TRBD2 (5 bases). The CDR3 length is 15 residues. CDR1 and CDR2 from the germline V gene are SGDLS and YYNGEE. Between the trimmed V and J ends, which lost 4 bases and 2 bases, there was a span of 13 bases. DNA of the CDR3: TGTGCCAGCAGCAGAAGGACTGGGACCTACAATGAGCAGTTCTTC. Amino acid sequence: CASSRRTGTYNEQFF.

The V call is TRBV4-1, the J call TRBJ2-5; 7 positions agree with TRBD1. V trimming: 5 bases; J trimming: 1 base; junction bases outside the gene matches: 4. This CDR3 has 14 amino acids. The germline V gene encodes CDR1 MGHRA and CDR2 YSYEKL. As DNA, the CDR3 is TGCGCCAGCAGCAGGGGACAGTCCCAAGAGACCCAGTACTTC. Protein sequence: CASSRGQSQETQYF.

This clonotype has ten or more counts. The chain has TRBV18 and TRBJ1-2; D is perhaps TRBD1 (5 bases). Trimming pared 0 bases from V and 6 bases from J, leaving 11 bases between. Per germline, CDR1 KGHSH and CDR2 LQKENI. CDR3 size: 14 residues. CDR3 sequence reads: CASSPPGQEHGYTF. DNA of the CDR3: TGTGCCAGCTCACCACCTGGACAAGAGCATGGCTACACCTTC.

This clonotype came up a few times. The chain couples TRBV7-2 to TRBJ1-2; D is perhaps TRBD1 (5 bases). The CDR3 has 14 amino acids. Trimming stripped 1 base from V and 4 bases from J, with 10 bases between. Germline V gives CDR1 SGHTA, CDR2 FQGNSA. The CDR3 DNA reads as TGTGCCAGCAGCTTAGGTCCAGGGATCTATGGCTACACCTTC. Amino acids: CASSLGPGIYGYTF.

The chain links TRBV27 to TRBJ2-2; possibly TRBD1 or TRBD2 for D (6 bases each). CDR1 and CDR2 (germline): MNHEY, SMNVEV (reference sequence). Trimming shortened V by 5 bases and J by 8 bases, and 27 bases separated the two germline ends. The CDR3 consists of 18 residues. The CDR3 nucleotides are TGTGCCAGCAGTCCATACAGGGACTCAACGGGAAGGACGGGGGAGCTGTTTTTT. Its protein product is CASSPYRDSTGRTGELFF.

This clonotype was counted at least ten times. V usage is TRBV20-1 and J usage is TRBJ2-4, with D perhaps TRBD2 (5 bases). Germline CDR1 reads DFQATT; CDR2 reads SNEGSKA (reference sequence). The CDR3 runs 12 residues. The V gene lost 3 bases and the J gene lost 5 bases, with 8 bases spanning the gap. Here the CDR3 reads CSASDGENIQYF. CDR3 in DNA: TGCAGTGCTAGCGACGGGGAAAACATTCAGTACTTC.

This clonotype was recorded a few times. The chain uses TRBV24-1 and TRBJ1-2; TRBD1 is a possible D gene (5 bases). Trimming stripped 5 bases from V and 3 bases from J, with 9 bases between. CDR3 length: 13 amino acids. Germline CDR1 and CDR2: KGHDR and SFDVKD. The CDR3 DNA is TGTGCCACCAGTGTATCACAGGACTATGGCTACACCTTC. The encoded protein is CATSVSQDYGYTF.

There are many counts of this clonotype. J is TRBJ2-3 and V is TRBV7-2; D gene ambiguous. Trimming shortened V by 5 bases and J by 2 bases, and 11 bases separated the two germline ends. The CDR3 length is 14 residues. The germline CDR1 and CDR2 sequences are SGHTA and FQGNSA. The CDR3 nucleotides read TGTGCCAGCAGCCCCACGGCAGCCACAGATACGCAGTATTTT. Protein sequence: CASSPTAATDTQYF.

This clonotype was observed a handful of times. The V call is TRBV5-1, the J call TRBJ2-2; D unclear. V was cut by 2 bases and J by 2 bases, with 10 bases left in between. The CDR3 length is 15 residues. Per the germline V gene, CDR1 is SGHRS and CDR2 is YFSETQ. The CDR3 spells CASSLGLSNTGELFF. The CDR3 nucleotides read TGCGCCAGCAGCTTAGGGCTTTCTAACACCGGGGAGCTGTTTTTT.

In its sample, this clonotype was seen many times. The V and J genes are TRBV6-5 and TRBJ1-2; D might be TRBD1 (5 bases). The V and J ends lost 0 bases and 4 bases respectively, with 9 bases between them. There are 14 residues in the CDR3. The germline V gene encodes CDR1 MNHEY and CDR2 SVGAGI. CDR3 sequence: CASSYSGGTYGYTF. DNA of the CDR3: TGTGCCAGCAGTTACTCCGGGGGTACCTATGGCTACACCTTC.

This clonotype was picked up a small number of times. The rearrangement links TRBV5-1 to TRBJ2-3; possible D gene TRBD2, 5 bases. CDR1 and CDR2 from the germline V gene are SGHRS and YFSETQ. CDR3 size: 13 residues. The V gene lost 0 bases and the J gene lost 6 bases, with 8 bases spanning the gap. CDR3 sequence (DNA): TGCGCCAGCAGCTTGGGAGCGGTCGATACGCAGTATTTT. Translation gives CASSLGAVDTQYF.

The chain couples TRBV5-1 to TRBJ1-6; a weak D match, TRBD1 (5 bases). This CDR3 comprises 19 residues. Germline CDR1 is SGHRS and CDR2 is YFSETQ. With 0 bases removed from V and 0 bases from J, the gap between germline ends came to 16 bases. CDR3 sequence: CASSLAGDPRSSYNSPLHF. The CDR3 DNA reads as TGCGCCAGCAGCTTGGCCGGGGACCCTAGGAGCTCCTATAATTCACCCCTCCACTTT.